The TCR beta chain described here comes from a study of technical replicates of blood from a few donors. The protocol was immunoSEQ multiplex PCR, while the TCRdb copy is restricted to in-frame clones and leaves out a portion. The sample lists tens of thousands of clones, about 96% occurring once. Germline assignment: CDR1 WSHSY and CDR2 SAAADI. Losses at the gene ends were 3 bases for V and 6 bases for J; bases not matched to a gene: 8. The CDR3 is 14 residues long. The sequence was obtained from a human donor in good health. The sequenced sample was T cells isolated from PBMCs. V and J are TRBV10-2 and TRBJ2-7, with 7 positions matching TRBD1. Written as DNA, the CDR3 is TGCGCCAGCAGTGACCTACAGGGGTCCCTCGAGCAGTACTTC. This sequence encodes CASSDLQGSLEQYF.